This TCR beta chain was observed in a study of blood T cells in healthy people across ages. The use of a sample-barcoded 5' primer and a J-beta primer mix characterized a second PCR of 7 to 11 cycles. TCRdb processed the 5' RACE reads anew with MiXCR; each CDR3 protein has one entry. The data contain hundreds of thousands of distinct CDR3 sequences, around 32% of them seen just once; the ten biggest clones take up roughly 14%. On this clonotype itself: A much larger clone lies one base from this, so it may be a read error.

Sequenced input: blood. This clonotype originated in a woman of 80 years or more in good health.

The CDR3 here is CSASPAGKSYNEQYF. The CDR3 DNA reads TGCAGTGCTAGTCCGGCAGGGAAGTCCTACAATGAGCAGTACTTC. The V gene is TRBV20-1, the J gene TRBJ2-1, with D possibly TRBD1 on 5 matching bases. The J call is in doubt because the DNA end fits TRBJ2-7 better. The CDR3 consists of 15 residues. Germline V CDR1 and CDR2: DFQATT, SNEGSKA (reference sequence).